This T cell receptor (beta chain) was profiled in a study of cytomegalovirus exposure and HLA in healthy donors. The wider study: Early release data held 80 million to 100 million unique TCRs from HLA-typed donors.

The V and J ends lost 2 bases and 6 bases respectively, with 11 bases between them. This CDR3 is built from 13 residues. Germline V gives CDR1 KGHSH, CDR2 LQKENI. It was with 60 Vbeta and 13 Jbeta primers that the PCR ran. Clones were sequenced by immunoSEQ multiplex PCR, and TCRdb holds only the in-frame ones, with some missing. The sample carries about 160,000 clones, 87% recorded once. Concerning this clone: Its antigen is unknown.

Findings and caveats of the study: Serostatus for CMV was the only available immune exposure information. Relative to the roughly 700-donor mean, N-insertions were reportedly fewer in an Asian-associated ancestry cluster in a later analysis. A later analysis found TCR association rates differed by HLA locus, highest for DRB1 and lowest for HLA-C.

This TCR was sampled from a woman in her 30s in good health and CMV-seronegative. The material sequenced was PBMCs. The chain combines TRBV18 with TRBJ2-7; D remains unclear. This chain's CDR3 is CASSPSLSSEQYF. CDR3 bases: TGTGCCAGCTCACCATCCTTATCGAGCGAGCAGTACTTC.